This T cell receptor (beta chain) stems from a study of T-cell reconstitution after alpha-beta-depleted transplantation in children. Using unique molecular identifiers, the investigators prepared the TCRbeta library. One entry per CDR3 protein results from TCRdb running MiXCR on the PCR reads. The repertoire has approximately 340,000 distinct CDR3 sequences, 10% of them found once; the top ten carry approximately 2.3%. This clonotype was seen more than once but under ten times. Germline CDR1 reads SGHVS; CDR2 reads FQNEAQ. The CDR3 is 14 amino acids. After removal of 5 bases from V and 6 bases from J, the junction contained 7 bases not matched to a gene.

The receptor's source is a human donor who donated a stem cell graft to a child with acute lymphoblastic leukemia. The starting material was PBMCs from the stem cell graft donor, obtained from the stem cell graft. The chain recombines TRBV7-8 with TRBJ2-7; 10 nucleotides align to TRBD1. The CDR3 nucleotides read TGTGCCAGCAGCCCTGGGACAGGGGTCGTCGAGCAGTACTTC. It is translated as CASSPGTGVVEQYF. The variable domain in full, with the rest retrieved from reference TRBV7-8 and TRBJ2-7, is GAGVSQSPRYKVAKRGQDVALRCDPISGHVSLFWYQQALGQGPEFLTYFQNEAQLDKSGLPSDRFFAERPEGSVSTLKIQRTQQEDSAVYLCASSPGTGVVEQYFGPGTRLTVT.